This TCR beta chain was captured in a study of neurological immune-mediated disorders. Study-level results: The greatest degree of TCR clonal expansion was observed in HTLV-1-associated myelopathy, with the lowest in multiple sclerosis, below that of healthy controls. No sharing of CDR3 amino acid sequences was observed among expanded clones across subjects, suggesting private repertoires in all groups.

As for time point: longitudinal time-point 1 (baseline). Stored at -80 C, 2 million PBMCs were the source of the unsorted libraries. The length of the CDR3 is 18 residues. Germline values: CDR1 SGHTA, CDR2 FQGNSA. V shed 2 bases and J shed 1 base, with 17 bases lying between them. This clonotype appeared many times. Its antigen is currently unknown. By 5'RACE with 10-nucleotide random UMIs, the cDNA was made. MiXCR was run by TCRdb on the 5' RACE reads, yielding one entry per CDR3 protein. The sample contains some 54,000 distinct CDR3 sequences, around 10% of which appear only once. The rearrangement links TRBV7-2 to TRBJ2-2; D is possibly TRBD1 (6 bases). Sequenced: PBMCs. The TCR was taken from a male donor with HTLV-1-associated myelopathy (HAM/TSP). CDR3 DNA: TGTGCCAGCAGCTTACTTGCCTTGGGACACAGGAACACCGGGGAGCTGTTTTTT. Its translation: CASSLLALGHRNTGELFF.